This T cell receptor beta chain was captured in a study of cytomegalovirus exposure and HLA in healthy donors. Study observations and caveats: In a later analysis, a genetic analysis reported fewer productive-TCR N-insertions in an Asian-associated ancestry cluster than the cohort average. About 87% or about 30% of the time was how often most TCR beta V segments were productive, according to an earlier analysis. Reports showed the classifier diagnosing cytomegalovirus status with high specificity and sensitivity.

This clone was seen a few times. Its antigen is undetermined. 13 Jbeta primers and 60 Vbeta primers were used for the PCR. Generated by immunoSEQ multiplex PCR, the TCRdb table keeps only in-frame clones and is missing some. The sample shows over 150,000 clones, 77% of them seen only once. As for the donors, each was a healthy bone marrow donor. The TCR was taken from a woman in her sixties in good health and CMV-seropositive. The sequenced material came from PBMCs.

In DNA form, the CDR3 reads TGTGCCAGCAGCCAGGGACTGCTCTCTGGAAACACCATATATTTT. This gives the protein CASSQGLLSGNTIYF. The rearrangement links TRBV4-2 to TRBJ1-3, with D perhaps matching TRBD1 (5 bases). Germline V gene data show CDR1 as LGHNA and CDR2 as YNFKEQ. V was cut by 3 bases and J by 0 bases, with 9 bases left in between. This CDR3 comprises 15 residues.